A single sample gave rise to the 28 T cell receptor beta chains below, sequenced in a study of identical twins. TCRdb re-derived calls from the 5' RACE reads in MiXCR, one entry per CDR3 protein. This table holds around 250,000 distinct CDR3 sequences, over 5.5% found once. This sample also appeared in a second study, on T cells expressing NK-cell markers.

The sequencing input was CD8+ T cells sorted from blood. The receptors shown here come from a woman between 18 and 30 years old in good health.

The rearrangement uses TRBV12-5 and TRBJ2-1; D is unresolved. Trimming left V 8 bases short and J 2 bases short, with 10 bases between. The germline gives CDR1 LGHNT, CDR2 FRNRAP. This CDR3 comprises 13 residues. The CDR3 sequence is CASQTSAYNEQFF. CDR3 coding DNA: TGTGCTAGTCAGACCTCCGCCTACAATGAGCAGTTCTTC.

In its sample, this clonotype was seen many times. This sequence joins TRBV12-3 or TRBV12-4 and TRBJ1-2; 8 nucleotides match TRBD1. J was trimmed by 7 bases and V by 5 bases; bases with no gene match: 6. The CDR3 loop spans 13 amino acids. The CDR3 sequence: CASSQGQELGYTF. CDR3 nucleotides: TGTGCCAGCAGTCAGGGACAGGAGCTTGGCTACACCTTC.

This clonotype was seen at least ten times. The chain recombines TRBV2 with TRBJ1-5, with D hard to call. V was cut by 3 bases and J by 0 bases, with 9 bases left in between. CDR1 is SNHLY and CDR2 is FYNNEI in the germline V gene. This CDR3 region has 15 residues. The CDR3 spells CASSDSQYSNQPQHF. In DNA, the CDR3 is TGTGCCAGCAGTGACTCTCAGTATAGCAATCAGCCCCAGCATTTT. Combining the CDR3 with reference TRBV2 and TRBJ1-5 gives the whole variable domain EPEVTQTPSHQVTQMGQEVILRCVPISNHLYFYWYRQILGQKVEFLVSFYNNEISEKSEIFDDQFSVERPDGSNFTLKIRSTKLEDSAMYFCASSDSQYSNQPQHFGDGTRLSIL.

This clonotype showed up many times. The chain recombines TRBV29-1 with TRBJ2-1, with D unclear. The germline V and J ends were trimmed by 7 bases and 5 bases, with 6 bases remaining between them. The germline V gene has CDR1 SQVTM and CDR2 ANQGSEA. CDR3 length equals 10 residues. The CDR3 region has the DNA TGCAGCGGTGGGAACAATGAGCAGTTCTTC. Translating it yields CSGGNNEQFF.

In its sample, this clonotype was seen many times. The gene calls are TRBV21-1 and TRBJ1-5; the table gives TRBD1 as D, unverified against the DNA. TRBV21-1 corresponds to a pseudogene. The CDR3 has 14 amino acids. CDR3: CASSSDSSNQPQHF. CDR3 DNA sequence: TGTGCCAGCAGCAGTGACAGTTCTAATCAGCCCCAGCATTTT.

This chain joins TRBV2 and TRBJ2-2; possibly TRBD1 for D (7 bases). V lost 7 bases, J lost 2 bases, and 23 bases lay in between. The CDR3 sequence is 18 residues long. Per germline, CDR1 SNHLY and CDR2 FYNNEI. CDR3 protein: CASTLPGGYRGNTGELFF. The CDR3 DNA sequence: TGTGCCAGCACTCTCCCAGGGGGGTACAGGGGAAACACCGGGGAGCTGTTTTTT.

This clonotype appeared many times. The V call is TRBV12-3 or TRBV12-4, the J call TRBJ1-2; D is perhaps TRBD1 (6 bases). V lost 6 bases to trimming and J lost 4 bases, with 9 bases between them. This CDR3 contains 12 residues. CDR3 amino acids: CASRQGIYGYTF. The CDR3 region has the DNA TGTGCCAGCAGACAGGGTATCTATGGCTACACCTTC.

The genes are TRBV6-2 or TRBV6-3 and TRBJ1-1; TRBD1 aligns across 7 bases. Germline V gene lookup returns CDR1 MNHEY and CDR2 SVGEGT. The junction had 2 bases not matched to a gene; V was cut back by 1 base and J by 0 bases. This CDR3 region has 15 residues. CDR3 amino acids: CASSYLQGMNTEAFF. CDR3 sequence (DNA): TGTGCCAGCAGTTACTTACAGGGGATGAACACTGAAGCTTTCTTT.

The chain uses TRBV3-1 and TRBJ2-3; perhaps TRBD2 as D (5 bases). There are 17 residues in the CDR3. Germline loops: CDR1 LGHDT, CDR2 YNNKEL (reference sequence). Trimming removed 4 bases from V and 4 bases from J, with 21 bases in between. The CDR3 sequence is CASSPTGRRGGADTQYF. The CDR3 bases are TGTGCCAGCAGCCCTACCGGCCGTCGAGGAGGAGCAGATACGCAGTATTTT.

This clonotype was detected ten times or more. CDR3 nucleotide sequence: TGCGCCACCGGTAGAAAAGGGAACACTGAAGCTTTCTTT. It specifies CATGRKGNTEAFF. The J gene is TRBJ1-1, the V gene TRBV10-2; D gene ambiguous. The CDR3 is 13 amino acids. The ends were cut back, 10 bases at V and 1 base at J, with 13 bases in the middle. CDR1 is WSHSY, CDR2 SAAADI, per germline.

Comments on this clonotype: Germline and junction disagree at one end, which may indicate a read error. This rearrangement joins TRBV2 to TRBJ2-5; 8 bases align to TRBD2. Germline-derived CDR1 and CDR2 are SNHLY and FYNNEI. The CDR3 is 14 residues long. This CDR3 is CAGREGTRQETQYF. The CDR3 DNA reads TGTGCCGGCAGGGAGGGGACTAGACAAGAGACCCAGTACTTC.

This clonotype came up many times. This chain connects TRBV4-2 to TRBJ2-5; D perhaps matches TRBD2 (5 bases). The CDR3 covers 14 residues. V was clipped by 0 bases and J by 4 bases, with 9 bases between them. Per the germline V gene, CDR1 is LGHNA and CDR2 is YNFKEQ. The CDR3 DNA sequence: TGTGCCAGCAGCCAAGAGGACTGGCGAGAGACCCAGTACTTC. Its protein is CASSQEDWRETQYF.

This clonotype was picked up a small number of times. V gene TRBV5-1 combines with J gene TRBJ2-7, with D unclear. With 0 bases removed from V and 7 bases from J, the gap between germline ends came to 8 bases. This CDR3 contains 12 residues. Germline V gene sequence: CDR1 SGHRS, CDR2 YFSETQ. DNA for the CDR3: TGCGCCAGCAGCTTGGGTGCATCTGAGCAGTACTTC. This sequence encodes CASSLGASEQYF.

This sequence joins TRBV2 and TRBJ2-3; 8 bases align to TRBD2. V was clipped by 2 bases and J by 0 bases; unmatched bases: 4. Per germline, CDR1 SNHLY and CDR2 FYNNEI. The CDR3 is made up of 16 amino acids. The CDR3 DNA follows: TGTGCCAGCAGTGAATTAGGGACTAGAAGCACAGATACGCAGTATTTT. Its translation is CASSELGTRSTDTQYF.

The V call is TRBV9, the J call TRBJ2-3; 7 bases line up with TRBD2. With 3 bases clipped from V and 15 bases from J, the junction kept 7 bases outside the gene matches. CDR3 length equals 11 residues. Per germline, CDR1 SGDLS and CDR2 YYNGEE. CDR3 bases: TGTGCCAGCAGCGGCGGGACTATGCTTTATTTT. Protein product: CASSGGTMLYF.

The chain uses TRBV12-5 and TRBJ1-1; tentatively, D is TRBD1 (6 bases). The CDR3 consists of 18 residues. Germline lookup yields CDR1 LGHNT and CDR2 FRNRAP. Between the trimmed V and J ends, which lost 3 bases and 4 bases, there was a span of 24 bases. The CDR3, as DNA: TGTGCTAGTGGTTTCGGAACCTCAACCAGGGGACCCTCCACTGAAGCTTTCTTT. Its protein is CASGFGTSTRGPSTEAFF.

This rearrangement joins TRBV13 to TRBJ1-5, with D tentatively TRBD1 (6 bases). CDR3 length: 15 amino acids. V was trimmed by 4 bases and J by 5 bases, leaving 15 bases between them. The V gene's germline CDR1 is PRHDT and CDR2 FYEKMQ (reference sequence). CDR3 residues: CASSYQGHRHQPQHF. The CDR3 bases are TGTGCCAGCAGCTATCAGGGACATCGGCATCAGCCCCAGCATTTT.

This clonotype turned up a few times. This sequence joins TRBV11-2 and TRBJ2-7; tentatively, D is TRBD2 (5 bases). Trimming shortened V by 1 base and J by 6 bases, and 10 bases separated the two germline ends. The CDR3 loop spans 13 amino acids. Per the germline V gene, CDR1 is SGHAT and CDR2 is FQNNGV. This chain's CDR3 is CASSLVEGGEQYF. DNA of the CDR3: TGTGCCAGCAGCTTAGTCGAGGGCGGCGAGCAGTACTTC. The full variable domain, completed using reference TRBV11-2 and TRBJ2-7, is EAGVAQSPRYKIIEKRQSVAFWCNPISGHATLYWYQQILGQGPKLLIQFQNNGVVDDSQLPKDRFSAERLKGVDSTLKIQPAKLEDSAVYLCASSLVEGGEQYFGPGTRLTVT.

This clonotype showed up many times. CDR3 in DNA: TGTGCCAGCAGCTTAGGTCTCCCGAGGAACACCGGGGAGCTGTTTTTT. This translates into CASSLGLPRNTGELFF. The chain uses TRBV7-2 and TRBJ2-2, with D hard to call. CDR1 is SGHTA and CDR2 is FQGNSA in the germline V gene. This CDR3 contains 16 residues. V was shortened by 1 base and J by 1 base, with 10 bases between the two germline ends.

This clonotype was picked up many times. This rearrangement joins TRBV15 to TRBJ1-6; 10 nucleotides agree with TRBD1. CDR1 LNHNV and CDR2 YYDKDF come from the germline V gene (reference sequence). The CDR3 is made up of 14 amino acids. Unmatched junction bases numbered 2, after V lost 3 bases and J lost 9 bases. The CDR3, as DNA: TGTGCCACCAGCAGCCGGGACAGGGGTTCACCCCTCCACTTT. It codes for CATSSRDRGSPLHF.

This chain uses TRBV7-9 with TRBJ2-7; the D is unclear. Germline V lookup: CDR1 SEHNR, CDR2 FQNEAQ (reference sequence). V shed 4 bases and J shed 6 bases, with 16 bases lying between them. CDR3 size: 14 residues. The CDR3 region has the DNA TGTGCCAGCAGCTCAAAACCCAACCCCTCCGAGCAGTACTTC. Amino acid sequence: CASSSKPNPSEQYF.

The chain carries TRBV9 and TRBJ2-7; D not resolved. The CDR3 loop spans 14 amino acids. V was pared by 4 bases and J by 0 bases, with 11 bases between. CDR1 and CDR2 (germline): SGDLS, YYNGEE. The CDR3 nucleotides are TGTGCCAGCAGCTTCCGGACGGGCTCCTACGAGCAGTACTTC. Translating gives CASSFRTGSYEQYF.

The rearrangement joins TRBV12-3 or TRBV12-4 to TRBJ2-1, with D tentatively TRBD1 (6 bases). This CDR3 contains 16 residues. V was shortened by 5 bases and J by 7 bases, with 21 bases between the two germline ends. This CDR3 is CASSPPGRGGYNEQFF. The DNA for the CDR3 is TGTGCCAGCAGTCCACCAGGCAGGGGCGGGTATAATGAGCAGTTCTTC.

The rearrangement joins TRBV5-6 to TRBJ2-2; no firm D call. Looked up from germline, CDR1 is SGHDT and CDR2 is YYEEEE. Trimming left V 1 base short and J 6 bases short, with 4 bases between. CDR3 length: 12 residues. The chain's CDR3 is CASSLSSGELFF. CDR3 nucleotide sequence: TGTGCCAGCAGCTTGTCATCCGGGGAGCTGTTTTTT. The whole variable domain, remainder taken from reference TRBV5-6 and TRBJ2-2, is DAGVTQSPTHLIKTRGQQVTLRCSPKSGHDTVSWYQQALGQGPQFIFQYYEEEERQRGNFPDRFSGHQFPNYSSELNVNALLLGDSALYLCASSLSSGELFFGEGSRLTVL.

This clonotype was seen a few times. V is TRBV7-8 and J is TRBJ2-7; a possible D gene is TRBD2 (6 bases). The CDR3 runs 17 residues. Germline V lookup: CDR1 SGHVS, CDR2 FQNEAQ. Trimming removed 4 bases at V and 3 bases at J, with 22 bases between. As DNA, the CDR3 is TGTGCCAGCAGCTCCGCGGAAAGAGCGGGCCTTTTCTACGAGCAGTACTTC. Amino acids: CASSSAERAGLFYEQYF.

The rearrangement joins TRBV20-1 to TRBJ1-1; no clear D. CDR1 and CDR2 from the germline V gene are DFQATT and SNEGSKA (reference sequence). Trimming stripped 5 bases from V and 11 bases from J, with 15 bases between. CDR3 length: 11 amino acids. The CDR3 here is CSAPYTSTAFF. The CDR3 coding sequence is TGCAGTGCTCCCTACACCTCTACGGCTTTCTTT.

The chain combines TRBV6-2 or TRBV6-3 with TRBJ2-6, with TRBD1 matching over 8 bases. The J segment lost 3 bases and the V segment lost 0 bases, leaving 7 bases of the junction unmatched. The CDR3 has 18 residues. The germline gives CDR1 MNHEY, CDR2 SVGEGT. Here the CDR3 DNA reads TGTGCCAGCAGTTACTCGCCCCAGGGGGCGTATGGGGCCAACGTCCTGACTTTC. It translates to CASSYSPQGAYGANVLTF.

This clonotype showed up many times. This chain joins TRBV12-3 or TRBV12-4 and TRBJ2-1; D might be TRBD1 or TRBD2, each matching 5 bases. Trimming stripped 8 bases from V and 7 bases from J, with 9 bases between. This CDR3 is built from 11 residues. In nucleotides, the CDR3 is TGTGCCAGCCGGGACGCAAATGAGCAGTTCTTC. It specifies CASRDANEQFF.